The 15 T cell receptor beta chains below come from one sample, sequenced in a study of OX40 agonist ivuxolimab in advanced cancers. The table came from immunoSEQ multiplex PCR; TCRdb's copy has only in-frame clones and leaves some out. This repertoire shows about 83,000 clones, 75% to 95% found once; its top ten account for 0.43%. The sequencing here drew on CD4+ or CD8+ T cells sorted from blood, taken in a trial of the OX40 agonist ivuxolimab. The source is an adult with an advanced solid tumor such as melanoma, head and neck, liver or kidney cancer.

CDR3 nucleotide sequence: TGTGCCAGCAGACCGAGTCGTAGCGGGACAGGGGGCTTGGGTAATTCACCCCTCCACTTT. Its protein product is CASRPSRSGTGGLGNSPLHF. The rearrangement links TRBV13 to TRBJ1-6, with 12 bases fitting TRBD1. The V segment lost 6 bases and the J segment 6 bases; nucleotides outside the gene matches: 18. The CDR3 is 20 residues long. In germline, CDR1 is PRHDT, CDR2 FYEKMQ (reference sequence).

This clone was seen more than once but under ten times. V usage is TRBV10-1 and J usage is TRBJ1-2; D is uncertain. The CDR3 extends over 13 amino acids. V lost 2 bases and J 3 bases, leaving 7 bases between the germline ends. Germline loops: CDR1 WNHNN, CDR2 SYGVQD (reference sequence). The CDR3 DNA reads TGCGCCAGCAGTGAGCGAGCAGACTATGGCTACACCTTC. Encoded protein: CASSERADYGYTF.

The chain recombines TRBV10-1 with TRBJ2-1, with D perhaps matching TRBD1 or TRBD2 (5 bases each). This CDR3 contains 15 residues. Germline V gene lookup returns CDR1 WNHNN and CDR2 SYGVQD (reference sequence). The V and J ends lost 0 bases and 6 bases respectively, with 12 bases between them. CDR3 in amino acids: CASSESGTSFNEQFF. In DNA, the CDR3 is TGCGCCAGCAGTGAGTCCGGGACGAGTTTCAATGAGCAGTTCTTC.

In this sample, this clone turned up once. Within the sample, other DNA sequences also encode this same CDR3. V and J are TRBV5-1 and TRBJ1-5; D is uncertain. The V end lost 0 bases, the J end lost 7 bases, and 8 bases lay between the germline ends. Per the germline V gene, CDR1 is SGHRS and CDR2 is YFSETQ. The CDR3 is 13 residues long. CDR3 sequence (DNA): TGCGCCAGCAGCTTGGCCGGTGGACAGCCCCAGCATTTT. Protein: CASSLAGGQPQHF.

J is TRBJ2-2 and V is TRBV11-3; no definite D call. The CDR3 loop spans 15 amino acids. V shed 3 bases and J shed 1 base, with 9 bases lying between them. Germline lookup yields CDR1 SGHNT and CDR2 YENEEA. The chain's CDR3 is CASSFQDGNTGELFF. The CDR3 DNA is TGTGCCAGCAGCTTCCAGGACGGGAACACCGGGGAGCTGTTTTTT.

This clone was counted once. For the CDR3, the DNA is TGTGCCAGCAGGACCGGGACAGGGGGCTACAATGAGCAGTTCTTC. It is translated as CASRTGTGGYNEQFF. The chain couples TRBV28 to TRBJ2-1; 11 bases are shared with TRBD1. The J segment lost 3 bases and the V segment lost 6 bases, leaving 4 bases of the junction unmatched. CDR1 is MDHEN, CDR2 SYDVKM, per germline. The CDR3 length is 15 residues.

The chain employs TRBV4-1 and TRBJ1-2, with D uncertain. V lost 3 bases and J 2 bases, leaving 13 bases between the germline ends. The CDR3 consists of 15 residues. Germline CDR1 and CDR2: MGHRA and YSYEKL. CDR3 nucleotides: TGCGCCAGCAGCCAGCAGTACGGGATCAACTATGGCTACACCTTC. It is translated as CASSQQYGINYGYTF.

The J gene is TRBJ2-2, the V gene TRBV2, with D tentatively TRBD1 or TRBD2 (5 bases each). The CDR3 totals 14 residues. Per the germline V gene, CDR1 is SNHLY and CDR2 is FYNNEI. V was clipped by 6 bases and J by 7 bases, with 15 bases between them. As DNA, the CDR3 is TGTGCCAGCAGAGCTCACGGGGCCGTCGGGGAGCTGTTTTTT. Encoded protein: CASRAHGAVGELFF.

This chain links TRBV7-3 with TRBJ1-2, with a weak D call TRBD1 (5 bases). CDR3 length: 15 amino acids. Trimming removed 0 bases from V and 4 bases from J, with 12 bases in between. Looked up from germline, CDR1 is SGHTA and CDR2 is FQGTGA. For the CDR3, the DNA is TGTGCCAGCAGCTTAACAGGGGATGGGAGCTATGGCTACACCTTC. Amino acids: CASSLTGDGSYGYTF.

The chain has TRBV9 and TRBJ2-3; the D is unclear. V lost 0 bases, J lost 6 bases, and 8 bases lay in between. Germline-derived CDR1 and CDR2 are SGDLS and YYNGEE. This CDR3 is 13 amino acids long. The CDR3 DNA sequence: TGTGCCAGCAGCGTAGAACTAATGGATACGCAGTATTTT. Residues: CASSVELMDTQYF.

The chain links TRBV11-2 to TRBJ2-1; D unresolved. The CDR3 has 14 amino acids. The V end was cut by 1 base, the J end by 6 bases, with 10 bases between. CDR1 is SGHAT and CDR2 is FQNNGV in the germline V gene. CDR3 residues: CASSLGRFSNEQFF. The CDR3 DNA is TGTGCCAGCAGCTTAGGTCGCTTTTCCAATGAGCAGTTCTTC.

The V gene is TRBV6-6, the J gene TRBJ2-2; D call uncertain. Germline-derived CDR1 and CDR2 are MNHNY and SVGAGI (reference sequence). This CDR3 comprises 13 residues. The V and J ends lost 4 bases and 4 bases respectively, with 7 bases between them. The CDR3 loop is CASSSTGTGELFF. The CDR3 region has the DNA TGTGCCAGCAGTTCCACTGGCACCGGGGAGCTGTTTTTT.

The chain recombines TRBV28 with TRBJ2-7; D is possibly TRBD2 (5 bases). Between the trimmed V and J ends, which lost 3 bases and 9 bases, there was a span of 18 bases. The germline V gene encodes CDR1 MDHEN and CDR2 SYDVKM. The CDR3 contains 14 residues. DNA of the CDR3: TGTGCCAGCAGTTTTGAAGTTCGGGCGAGCGGGCAGTACTTC. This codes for CASSFEVRASGQYF.

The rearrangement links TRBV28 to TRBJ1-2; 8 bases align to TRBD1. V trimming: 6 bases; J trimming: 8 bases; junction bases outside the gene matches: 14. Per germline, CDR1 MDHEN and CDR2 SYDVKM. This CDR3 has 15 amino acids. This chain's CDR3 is CASRATGTGSRGYTF. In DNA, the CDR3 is TGTGCCAGCAGGGCAACCGGGACAGGATCTCGGGGCTACACCTTC.

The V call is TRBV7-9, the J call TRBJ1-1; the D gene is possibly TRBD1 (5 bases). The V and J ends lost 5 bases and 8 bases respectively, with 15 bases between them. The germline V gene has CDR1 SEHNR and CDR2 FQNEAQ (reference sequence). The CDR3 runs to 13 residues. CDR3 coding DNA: TGTGCCAGCAGCACCCGGGCCCCAGGGGAAGCTTTCTTT. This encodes CASSTRAPGEAFF.